There are a few counts of the clone carrying this T cell receptor beta chain. The sample comes from a study of T-cell reconstitution after alpha-beta-depleted transplantation in children. Unique molecular identifiers were incorporated when the TCRbeta library was constructed. One entry per CDR3 protein, called by TCRdb with MiXCR from the PCR reads. The sample lists about 580,000 distinct CDR3 sequences, around 27% seen once, with approximately 39% in the top ten. This CDR3 contains 16 residues. The chain links TRBV21-1 to TRBJ1-2; the D call TRBD1 from the table was never checked on the DNA. TRBV21-1 is marked as a pseudogene. The sequence was obtained from a boy in the first two years of life with Wiskott-Aldrich syndrome, due to receive a stem cell transplant. The specimen was PBMCs, collected before TCRalphabeta/CD19-depleted stem cell transplant. CDR3 amino acids: CASSKVGQFANYGYTF. In nucleotides, the CDR3 is TGTGCCAGCAGCAAAGTGGGACAGTTCGCCAACTATGGCTACACCTTC.